The 9 T cell receptor beta chains presented below share a single source sample, sequenced in a study of cytomegalovirus exposure and HLA in healthy donors. Researchers ran the PCR with 60 Vbeta and 13 Jbeta primers. Clones were read by immunoSEQ multiplex PCR, and TCRdb kept only the in-frame ones, dropping some. In the table there are 150,000 to 200,000 clones, roughly 85% of which are singletons. The sequencing input was PBMCs. Receptors were obtained from a woman in her fifties or sixties in good health and CMV-seronegative.

Details on this clone: Relative to the germline gene, one junction end is altered; a read error may explain this. The same CDR3 is also encoded by other DNA sequences in this sample. The chain links TRBV30 to TRBJ1-6; maybe TRBD1 (6 bases). In germline, CDR1 is GTSNPN, CDR2 SVGIG (reference sequence). The CDR3 runs 13 residues. The chain's CDR3 is CAWRLQGFSPLHF. CDR3 nucleotide sequence: TGCGCCTGGAGACTACAGGGTTTTTCACCCCTCCACTTT. The full variable domain, its missing parts supplied by reference TRBV30 and TRBJ1-6, is SQTIHQWPATLVQPVGSPLSLECTVEGTSNPNLYWYRQAAGRGLQLLFYSVGIGQISSEVPQNLSASRPQDRQFILSSKKLLLSDSGFYLCAWRLQGFSPLHFGNGTRLTVT.

This clone has a handful of counts. This chain connects TRBV27 to TRBJ2-7; D is perhaps TRBD2 (7 bases). Germline CDR1 reads MNHEY; CDR2 reads SMNVEV (reference sequence). There are 14 residues in the CDR3. The germline V and J ends were trimmed by 5 bases and 6 bases, with 17 bases remaining between them. The CDR3 reads CASSKLGGQGEQYF. The DNA of the CDR3 is TGTGCCAGCAGTAAACTGGGGGGGCAGGGCGAGCAGTACTTC.

J is TRBJ1-4 and V is TRBV10-3, with 10 positions matching TRBD1. Trimming cost V 2 bases and J 0 bases; bases outside gene matches: 0. There are 16 residues in the CDR3. CDR1 ENHRY and CDR2 SYGVKD come from the germline V gene. The CDR3 nucleotides read TGTGCCATCAGTGAGGGACAGGGGGCAACTAATGAAAAACTGTTTTTT. Translating it yields CAISEGQGATNEKLFF.

This rearrangement joins TRBV6-1 to TRBJ1-2; D possibly corresponds to TRBD1 (6 bases). The CDR3 runs to 13 residues. The germline gives CDR1 MNHNS, CDR2 SASEGT. V was clipped by 2 bases and J by 8 bases, with 12 bases between them. The CDR3 DNA reads as TGTGCCAGCAGTGAACGCGCAGGGGTCGGCTACACCTTC. This sequence encodes CASSERAGVGYTF.

The chain combines TRBV5-1 with TRBJ1-4; D call uncertain. Germline V lookup: CDR1 SGHRS, CDR2 YFSETQ. CDR3 length: 15 residues. V lost 0 bases and J 0 bases, leaving 6 bases between the germline ends. The CDR3 region is CASSLGSATNEKLFF. CDR3 nucleotides: TGCGCCAGCAGCTTGGGGAGTGCAACTAATGAAAAACTGTTTTTT.

V gene TRBV18 combines with J gene TRBJ1-5, with D maybe TRBD1 (6 bases). From germline, CDR1 is KGHSH and CDR2 LQKENI. V lost 5 bases and J 3 bases, leaving 11 bases between the germline ends. The CDR3 is made up of 14 amino acids. The CDR3 spells CASSVQGPNQPQHF. CDR3 bases: TGTGCCAGCTCAGTACAGGGTCCCAATCAGCCCCAGCATTTT.

This clone has only one observation. The chain joins TRBV27 to TRBJ2-1, with 14 positions matching TRBD2. The V gene's germline CDR1 is MNHEY and CDR2 SMNVEV (reference sequence). Trimming at V came to 8 bases and at J to 5 bases, leaving 8 bases not matched to a gene. The CDR3 has 16 residues. The CDR3, as DNA: TGTGCCAGCCGGACGCGGACTAGCGGGAGGCACAATGAGCAGTTCTTC. Protein: CASRTRTSGRHNEQFF.

The chain carries TRBV27 and TRBJ2-2, with a tentative D call TRBD2 (5 bases). Trimming pared 5 bases from V and 5 bases from J, leaving 15 bases between. The length of the CDR3 is 15 residues. Germline loops: CDR1 MNHEY, CDR2 SMNVEV (reference sequence). The CDR3 bases are TGTGCCAGCAGTATGGACGGACTTTCGACCGGGGAGCTGTTTTTT. This codes for CASSMDGLSTGELFF.

This clone was seen a handful of times. V usage is TRBV19 and J usage is TRBJ1-1; D might be TRBD1 (6 bases). Trimming removed 5 bases from V and 0 bases from J, with 13 bases in between. CDR1 and CDR2 (germline): LNHDA, SQIVND (reference sequence). The CDR3 runs 15 residues. The DNA for the CDR3 is TGTGCCAGTAGTCAAGACAGGACCATGAACACTGAAGCTTTCTTT. Encoded protein: CASSQDRTMNTEAFF.